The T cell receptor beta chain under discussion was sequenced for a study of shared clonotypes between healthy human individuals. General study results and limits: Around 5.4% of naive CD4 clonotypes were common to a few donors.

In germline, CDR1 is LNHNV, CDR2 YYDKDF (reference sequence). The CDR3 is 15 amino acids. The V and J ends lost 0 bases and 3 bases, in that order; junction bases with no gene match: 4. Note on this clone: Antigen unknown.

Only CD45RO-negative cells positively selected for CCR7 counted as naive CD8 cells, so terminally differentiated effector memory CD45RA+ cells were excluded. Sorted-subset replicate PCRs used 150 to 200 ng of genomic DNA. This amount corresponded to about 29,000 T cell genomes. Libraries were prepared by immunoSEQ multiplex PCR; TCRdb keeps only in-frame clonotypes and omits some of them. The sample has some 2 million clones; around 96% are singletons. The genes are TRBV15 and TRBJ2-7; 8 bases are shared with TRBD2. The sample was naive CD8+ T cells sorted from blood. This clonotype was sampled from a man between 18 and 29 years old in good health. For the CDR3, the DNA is TGTGCCACCAGCAGAGAGGCGGGGGGCCTCTACGAGCAGTACTTC. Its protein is CATSREAGGLYEQYF.